The 21 T cell receptor beta chains given below trace back to one sample, sequenced in a study of blood T cell repertoires in COVID-19. Data came from immunoSEQ multiplex PCR; TCRdb stores just in-frame clones and leaves some out. The sample has hundreds of thousands of clones; 90% are singletons. Sample: PBMCs or T cells enriched from blood (not recorded which). These TCRs come from a man between 50 and 59 years old who had been exposed to COVID-19.

Written as DNA, the CDR3 is TGTGCCAGCAGCTTCTCGGACTTTAGCACAGATACGCAGTATTTT. Translating gives CASSFSDFSTDTQYF. The chain couples TRBV5-4 to TRBJ2-3; possible D gene TRBD2, 5 bases. V was shortened by 2 bases and J by 0 bases, with 10 bases between the two germline ends. The CDR3 length is 15 residues. Germline V gives CDR1 SGHNT, CDR2 YYREEE (reference sequence).

The CDR3 protein is CASRRQLTNEKLFF. The DNA for the CDR3 is TGTGCCAGCAGACGACAGCTAACTAATGAAAAACTGTTTTTT. The chain joins TRBV28 to TRBJ1-4; weak D call: TRBD1 (5 bases). CDR3 length equals 14 residues. Looked up from germline, CDR1 is MDHEN and CDR2 is SYDVKM. Trimming removed 6 bases at V and 1 base at J, with 9 bases between.

The V and J genes are TRBV9 and TRBJ2-3; tentatively, D is TRBD2 (6 bases). This CDR3 spans 15 amino acids. The ends were cut back, 3 bases at V and 2 bases at J, with 13 bases in the middle. Germline V gene sequence: CDR1 SGDLS, CDR2 YYNGEE. The CDR3 nucleotides read TGTGCCAGCAGCGGGTTAGCGGACGCCACAGATACGCAGTATTTT. Translated: CASSGLADATDTQYF.

V and J are TRBV6-4 and TRBJ1-1; D is perhaps TRBD1 (6 bases). Germline CDR1 and CDR2: MRHNA and SNTAGT. The CDR3 runs to 13 residues. V lost 4 bases to trimming and J lost 1 base, with 7 bases between them. CDR3 coding DNA: TGTGCCAGCAGTGTGACAGGGAACACTGAAGCTTTCTTT. Amino acids: CASSVTGNTEAFF.

This clone was picked up one time. The V call is TRBV7-3, the J call TRBJ2-1, with D possibly matching TRBD2 (6 bases). Deletions cut 7 bases from V and 2 bases from J, with 12 bases between. Germline loops: CDR1 SGHTA, CDR2 FQGTGA. This CDR3 comprises 14 residues. The CDR3 sequence: CASNGGAPYNEQFF. The CDR3, as DNA: TGTGCCAGCAATGGAGGGGCGCCCTACAATGAGCAGTTCTTC.

The CDR3 DNA sequence: TGCGCCAGCAGCCATAGTCCCGGGACAGGGAATGGCTACACCTTC. It codes for CASSHSPGTGNGYTF. The V gene is TRBV5-1, the J gene TRBJ1-2, with 9 bases fitting TRBD1. With 4 bases clipped from V and 6 bases from J, the junction kept 10 bases outside the gene matches. CDR1 is SGHRS, CDR2 YFSETQ, per germline. The length of the CDR3 is 15 residues.

The chain is built from TRBV7-3 and TRBJ1-3; 8 nucleotides match TRBD1. Per germline, CDR1 SGHTA and CDR2 FQGTGA. The trim removed 4 bases at V and 0 bases at J, leaving 2 bases unmatched. The CDR3 spans 15 residues. The CDR3 coding sequence is TGTGCCAGCAGCTCTACAGGGGGCTCTGGAAACACCATATATTTT. As protein: CASSSTGGSGNTIYF.

This clone was seen repeatedly, ten times or more. The CDR3: CASSFIAGGYNEQFF. The CDR3 nucleotides read TGTGCCAGCAGTTTCATAGCGGGGGGCTACAATGAGCAGTTCTTC. The J gene is TRBJ2-1, the V gene TRBV6-5, with 10 bases that match TRBD2. V lost 4 bases to trimming and J lost 3 bases; unmatched junction nucleotides: 3. CDR1 and CDR2 (germline): MNHEY, SVGAGI. The CDR3 totals 15 residues.

V and J are TRBV15 and TRBJ1-6, with TRBD1 as a possible D gene (6 bases). The germline CDR1 and CDR2 sequences are LNHNV and YYDKDF (reference sequence). The CDR3 has 16 amino acids. The ends were cut back, 0 bases at V and 10 bases at J, with 16 bases in the middle. This CDR3 reads CATSRDFPGARSPLHF. The CDR3 DNA is TGTGCCACCAGCAGAGATTTCCCAGGGGCAAGATCACCCCTCCACTTT.

A single count supports this clone. This chain links TRBV12-3 or TRBV12-4 with TRBJ2-2; D gene ambiguous. With 7 bases removed from V and 5 bases from J, the gap between germline ends came to 5 bases. The CDR3 spans 11 residues. The CDR3 coding sequence is TGTGCCAGCACCTTAACCGGGGAGCTGTTTTTT. Its protein is CASTLTGELFF.

This chain uses TRBV7-8 with TRBJ1-2, with a tentative D call TRBD1 (5 bases). V was shortened by 4 bases and J by 3 bases, with 21 bases between the two germline ends. The length of the CDR3 is 17 residues. Germline V gene sequence: CDR1 SGHVS, CDR2 FQNEAQ. CDR3 protein: CASSSGAMWGSHYGYTF. The CDR3 DNA reads as TGTGCCAGCAGCTCCGGAGCGATGTGGGGCAGTCACTATGGCTACACCTTC.

This rearrangement joins TRBV20-1 to TRBJ1-1; D unclear. V was shortened by 6 bases and J by 8 bases, with 13 bases between the two germline ends. This CDR3 has 11 residues. The germline gives CDR1 DFQATT, CDR2 SNEGSKA (reference sequence). The DNA of the CDR3 is TGCAGTGCCCGGCTTGAGACAGAAGCTTTCTTT. Its translation: CSARLETEAFF.

The CDR3 spells CASSLKASSGGSYNEQFF. DNA of the CDR3: TGTGCCAGCAGCTTAAAAGCGTCTAGCGGGGGGTCCTACAATGAGCAGTTCTTC. The chain combines TRBV7-3 with TRBJ2-1; TRBD2 matches 11 bases. This CDR3 contains 18 residues. The J segment lost 1 base and the V segment lost 1 base, leaving 6 bases of the junction unmatched. Germline CDR1 and CDR2: SGHTA and FQGTGA.

This clone was observed many times. The chain combines TRBV5-1 with TRBJ1-6, with D unresolved. Germline V gives CDR1 SGHRS, CDR2 YFSETQ. This CDR3 comprises 14 residues. The V and J ends lost 4 bases and 13 bases respectively, with 18 bases between them. CDR3 residues: CASSLTWLAGPLHF. The CDR3, as DNA: TGCGCCAGCAGCCTTACTTGGCTAGCCGGCCCCCTCCACTTT.

The rearrangement uses TRBV5-6 and TRBJ2-7; unclear D gene. Germline CDR1 and CDR2: SGHDT and YYEEEE. V lost 7 bases and J lost 0, with 20 bases in between. The CDR3 extends over 16 amino acids. CDR3 coding DNA: TGTGCCAGCGCTCGAGAAGGCGGCCCGAGCTCCTACGAGCAGTACGTC. This codes for CASAREGGPSSYEQYV.

The chain uses TRBV19 and TRBJ1-1, with a tentative D call TRBD1 (5 bases). Germline lookup yields CDR1 LNHDA and CDR2 SQIVND (reference sequence). V was shortened by 3 bases and J by 0 bases, with 17 bases between the two germline ends. The CDR3 is made up of 17 amino acids. CDR3 protein: CASSMFGGYSVNTEAFF. The CDR3 nucleotides are TGTGCCAGTAGTATGTTCGGGGGGTACTCGGTGAACACTGAAGCTTTCTTT.

The chain is built from TRBV27 and TRBJ2-1, with TRBD1 matching 7 bases. Germline trimming cut 7 bases from V and 2 bases from J; bases unmatched to any gene: 5. CDR3 length: 14 amino acids. CDR1 is MNHEY, CDR2 SMNVEV, per germline (reference sequence). The CDR3: CASTTQGPYNEQFF. The CDR3 DNA follows: TGTGCCAGCACCACACAGGGGCCCTACAATGAGCAGTTCTTC.

This chain uses TRBV3-1 (or the pseudogene TRBV3-2) with TRBJ1-1; weak D call: TRBD1 (5 bases). The CDR3 spans 14 residues. CDR1 is LGHDT and CDR2 is YNNKEL in the germline V gene (reference sequence). The germline V and J ends were trimmed by 1 base and 6 bases, with 12 bases remaining between them. Here the CDR3 DNA reads TGTGCCAGCAGCCAAGTCGGGGGGTACGCTGAAGCTTTCTTT. Protein: CASSQVGGYAEAFF.

The rearrangement uses TRBV28 and TRBJ2-4; possible D gene TRBD2, 5 bases. The V end lost 9 bases, the J end lost 2 bases, and 11 bases lay between the germline ends. There are 13 residues in the CDR3. Germline CDR1 and CDR2: MDHEN and SYDVKM. CDR3 sequence: CASLPGTKNIQYF. In DNA, the CDR3 is TGTGCCAGTCTGCCGGGAACCAAAAACATTCAGTACTTC.

The V gene is TRBV11-2, the J gene TRBJ2-1; a weak D match, TRBD2 (6 bases). CDR1 and CDR2 from the germline V gene are SGHAT and FQNNGV. The length of the CDR3 is 17 residues. Trimming stripped 3 bases from V and 0 bases from J, with 15 bases between. CDR3 nucleotide sequence: TGTGCCAGCAGCTTTAGGGCGGGGAGTAGCTCCTACAATGAGCAGTTCTTC. Protein sequence: CASSFRAGSSSYNEQFF.

The J gene is TRBJ1-5, the V gene TRBV11-2; D call uncertain. V shed 4 bases and J shed 5 bases, with 9 bases lying between them. CDR1 and CDR2 (germline): SGHAT, FQNNGV. The CDR3 is 13 residues long. DNA of the CDR3: TGTGCCAGCAGCTCGATGGAGGATCAGCCCCAGCATTTT. Protein sequence: CASSSMEDQPQHF.